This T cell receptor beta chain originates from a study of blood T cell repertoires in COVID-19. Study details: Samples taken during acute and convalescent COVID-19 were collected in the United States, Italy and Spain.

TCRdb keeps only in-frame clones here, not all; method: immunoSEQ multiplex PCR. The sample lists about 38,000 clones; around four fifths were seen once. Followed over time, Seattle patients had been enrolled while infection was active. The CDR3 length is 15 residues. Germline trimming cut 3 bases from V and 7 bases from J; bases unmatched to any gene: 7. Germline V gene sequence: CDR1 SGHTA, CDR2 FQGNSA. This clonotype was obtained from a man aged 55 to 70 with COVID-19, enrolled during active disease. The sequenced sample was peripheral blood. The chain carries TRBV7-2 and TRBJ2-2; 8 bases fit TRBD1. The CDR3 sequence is CASSFLTGVIGELFF. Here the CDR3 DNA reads TGTGCCAGCAGCTTCCTGACAGGGGTCATCGGGGAGCTGTTTTTT.